Each of the 5 T cell receptor beta chains below was sequenced from the same sample in a study of regulatory T cells in long-lasting Graves disease. The time point was: newly diagnosed GD, antithyroid drugs for less than 3 months. Making the TCR library involved RNA that had been extracted from PBMCs. Building the TCR beta libraries relied on iRepertoire HTBI primers, and CDR3 regions underwent Arm-PCR. TCRdb reanalysed the multiplex PCR reads using MiXCR and keeps one entry per CDR3 protein. The profile shows about 400,000 distinct CDR3 sequences, roughly 17% of them singletons. These sequences were also reported in another study, on T cells in Graves' hyperthyroidism and ophthalmopathy.

The sequences come from peripheral blood mononuclear cells (PBMCs), collected at new diagnosis, from a patient treated with antithyroid drugs. The receptor set was obtained from a woman between 18 and 29 years old with Graves disease.

At least ten counts were recorded for this clonotype. The chain carries TRBV29-1 and TRBJ2-5; possibly TRBD2 for D (7 bases). CDR3 length: 12 residues. Germline V CDR1 and CDR2: SQVTM, ANQGSEA. V shed 7 bases and J shed 5 bases, with 14 bases lying between them. The CDR3 nucleotides are TGCAGCGCTAAGGGGGGGCCGGAGACCCAGTACTTC. It translates to CSAKGGPETQYF.

In this sample, this clonotype turned up a few times. V usage is TRBV13 and J usage is TRBJ2-1; TRBD2 matches 13 bases. With 1 base clipped from V and 3 bases from J, the junction kept 12 bases outside the gene matches. The V gene's germline CDR1 is PRHDT and CDR2 FYEKMQ (reference sequence). This CDR3 spans 20 amino acids. CDR3 region: CASSLARRTSGGDLYNEQFF. The CDR3, as DNA: TGTGCCAGCAGCTTAGCACGGAGGACTAGCGGGGGAGACCTCTACAATGAGCAGTTCTTC.

This chain uses TRBV6-2 or TRBV6-3 with TRBJ1-6; 7 nucleotides line up with TRBD1. V shed 1 base and J 10 bases; nucleotides not matched to a gene: 4. The CDR3 runs 14 residues. Germline V gives CDR1 MNHEY, CDR2 SVGEGT. CDR3 sequence (DNA): TGTGCCAGCAGTTACTACAGGGGTGAGTCACCCCTCCACTTT. It translates to CASSYYRGESPLHF.

This clonotype was detected ten times or more. CDR3 in amino acids: CASSESLLAGRDEQFF. The DNA of the CDR3 is TGCGCCAGCAGTGAATCGTTGCTAGCGGGGCGGGATGAGCAGTTCTTC. This chain joins TRBV10-1 and TRBJ2-1, with 9 bases fitting TRBD2. Germline-derived CDR1 and CDR2 are WNHNN and SYGVQD (reference sequence). V shed 3 bases, J shed 8 bases, and the junction held 11 bases outside the gene matches. The CDR3 is 16 residues long.

This clonotype was recorded a few times. The chain employs TRBV7-2 and TRBJ1-1; D is undetermined. Trimming stripped 5 bases from V and 7 bases from J, with 11 bases between. The germline V gene has CDR1 SGHTA and CDR2 FQGNSA. The CDR3 covers 12 residues. The CDR3 region has the DNA TGTGCCAGCAGCAGGGTTTGGGGTGAAGCTTTCTTT. This gives the protein CASSRVWGEAFF.